Described below is a single T cell receptor beta chain sequence and its context. Its specific antigen is unknown. Within one base of it there is no much larger clone, and no base qualities were kept. These data originate in a study of cytomegalovirus exposure and HLA in healthy donors (TCRdb year 2017). With respect to the entire study: In an earlier analysis of fewer than 750 of the donors, approximately 260 Gb of sequence data and roughly 100 million unique TCR beta sequences from roughly 190 million T cells were reported. An early release covering approximately 600 HLA-typed donors comprised about 290 gigabases of sequencing data and around 85 million unique TCR sequences. Of the 300 to 500 genotyped donors, approximately 80% were placed in the genetic ancestry cluster associated with self-reported Caucasian donors. The aim of the study was to test whether cataloging public T cell receptors could identify signatures of past pathogen exposure. The T cell repertoires of 666 subjects were profiled by immunosequencing and related to cytomegalovirus serostatus. A separate validation cohort of 90 to 150 different subjects was used in addition to the approximately 700-subject first cohort. To predict cytomegalovirus infection status, the study brought together high-throughput TCR immunosequencing, statistical association of individual TCRs with disease status, and machine learning. In a later analysis, previously published TCR beta repertoires from hundreds of donors were re-analyzed and high-resolution HLA genotyping was added so that TCR occurrence patterns could be studied. Rather than drawing on any new phenotypic data, the later analysis identified candidate immune exposures from TCR beta sequences and the way those sequences occurred across donors. An earlier analysis of more than 450 of the donors used high-throughput TCR beta sequencing to judge whether each TCR beta V gene segment behaved as functional or pseudogenic. Donor age, sex, ethnicity and CMV serostatus were collected together with the repertoire data. A later genetic analysis took genome-wide SNP genotypes for about 55% of the roughly 670 donors and used that subset as a discovery cohort. Every repertoire in the discovery cohort had been generated on one and the same sequencing platform. HLA typing included class I and class II loci at four-digit resolution. The number of typed donors differed by locus: about 629-640 for A, B, C, DRB1 and DQB1; about 520 for DQA1; around 610 for DPA1; and around 490 for DPB1. Five DR-DQ haplotypes were handled as single units for association and clustering, since linkage in the cohort was strong. Among approximately 370 genotyped donors of the cohort, an average of around 250,000 unique TCR beta nucleotide sequences was sequenced per donor, of which about 19% were non-productive.

Results and caveats for the whole study, not just this receptor: The cohort was sequenced for TCR beta chains only, and without alpha or paired-chain data the features that could be detected were limited. Roughly uniform sequencing depth across donors was assumed in presence/absence analyses, although this assumption may not hold. A further reported finding was that TCR beta sequences accurately predicted the HLA-A and HLA-B alleles for most subjects in the first cohort. In a later genetic analysis, a missense DCLRE1C variant was associated with V-gene and J-gene trimming of TCR beta chains, and the association was replicated in an independent cohort. Some 16 rarely observed V segments, including chromosome 9 orphons, were excluded from the earlier analysis of approximately 600 of the donors because counts were too low. HLA typing was unavailable for some donors at each locus, so association tests used only the typed subset. A cluster of highly shared sequence variants was judged likely to represent a technical artifact of the sequencing pipeline. The classifier was reported to diagnose cytomegalovirus status with high specificity and sensitivity in both the original cohort and the validation cohort. A total of fewer than 200 TCR beta chains were listed by the study as associated with cytomegalovirus. A later analysis found that HLA-associated TCR beta chains were more clonally expanded and had lower generation probabilities than equally common non-associated chains. In vitro tests confirmed that three of the cytomegalovirus-associated TCR beta chains recognize cytomegalovirus antigens. In a later analysis, most CMV-associated TCR beta chains were found to appear HLA-restricted, with HLA associations seemingly driven largely by CMV exposure. While some public TCRs were present in many individuals, most TCR sequences turned up only very rarely across donors. Specific HLA alleles were associated with 16,951 TCR beta sequences at a false discovery rate of 0.05 in a later analysis. For the cohort, immune exposure information was limited to CMV serostatus. In a later analysis, TCR association rates were found to vary across HLA loci, with the most associated TCRs seen for DRB1 alleles and the fewest for HLA-C alleles. Some IMGT-functional V segments, including TRBV6-2 and TRBV6-3, could not be told apart with the 87-base-pair reads, so those segments were excluded. Several of the top co-occurrence clusters appeared to be linked to parvovirus B19, influenza, CMV and Epstein-Barr virus, according to a later analysis. In an earlier analysis of some 500 of the donors, most TCR beta V segments were observed in productive rearrangements about 87% or about 30% of the time, broadly matching IMGT annotations. It was suggested by the authors that the approach could potentially be generalized to other disease states and immunological phenotypes. When HLA alleles, especially DR and DQ, strongly co-occurred, attributing TCR associations to individual alleles was difficult. A later genetic analysis reported fewer N-insertions in productive TCRs among donors in an Asian-associated ancestry cluster than the roughly 670-donor mean. Linkage disequilibrium might explain the correlated functional status among segregating V segments, but an unknown experimental factor could not be ruled out.

V is pared back by 8 bases and J by 6 bases, with 14 bases lying between the germline termini. The CDR3 runs 13 amino acids, cysteine and phenylalanine included. The entry retains the CDR3 DNA only, 39 bases that are in frame from base 1. Per the germline V gene, WSHSY is the CDR1 and SAAADI is the CDR2. The cohort consisted of 666 healthy bone marrow donors. Cohort members were all nominally healthy when sampled, although unrecorded immune exposures were likely present. The donor tested CMV seropositive, placing the donor among the roughly 300 seropositive members of the cohort. A peripheral blood sample was collected from each donor, and TCR beta sequencing was performed on peripheral blood mononuclear cells. Genomic DNA was extracted from the blood cell samples with the Qiagen DNeasy Blood Extraction Kit. The library was generated by the immunoSEQ multiplex PCR assay. For the multiplex PCR, a mixture combining 60 forward primers for TCR Vbeta segments and 13 reverse primers for TCR Jbeta segments was used. Amplification of the CDR3 region of rearranged TCR beta genes was performed with a multiplex PCR assay on genomic DNA. The Illumina HiSeq System was used to sequence the amplified TCR beta libraries as 87-base-pair reads. The original pipeline was this. Across the 700 or so repertoires, a later analysis counted approximately 83 million unique TCR beta chains, 9.5 million to 12 million of which were shared by at least two donors. To remove PCR and sequencing errors, raw reads were error-corrected and collapsed into unique sequences using a nearest-neighbor algorithm that merged closely related sequences. To assign V, D and J gene segments, CDR3 sequences were aligned to IMGT reference sequences. For a sequence to be retained, a match of at least six nucleotides to both a V gene segment and a J gene segment was required. Rearrangements were classified as productive when the CDR3 lacked stop codons and remained in frame with V and J, and all other rearrangements were classified as non-productive. CDR3 was defined according to IMGT convention as the region running from the second conserved V-encoded cysteine to the conserved J-encoded phenylalanine. The earlier analysis of about 610 of the donors excluded any sequence lacking an unambiguous match to a single V gene segment. An earlier analysis of fewer than 650 of the donors classified V segments as functional when productive rearrangements were above 56.7% and as segregating when the standard deviation between donors was above 5%. A statistical classification framework was built to diagnose cytomegalovirus status from the catalog of TCR beta chain sequences. In a later analysis, V and J genes were assigned by comparing TCR nucleotide sequences against IMGT/GENE-DB human TR gene sequences. A later analysis assigned CDR3 sequences and most-parsimonious VDJ recombination scenarios with the TCRdist pipeline. In a later analysis, each TCR beta chain was defined by its CDR3 amino acid sequence together with its V-gene family, and reads without a unique V-gene family were excluded. To address suspected cross-contamination and a sequencing artifact, a later analysis removed some 620 highly shared, low-generation-probability nucleotide sequences. In a later analysis, a clonal expansion index was calculated for each public chain from normalized within-repertoire ranks of inferred template counts. A later analysis computed generation probabilities with a VDJ recombination model fitted to out-of-frame rearrangements, and checked the results against IGoR. Hypergeometric tests were used in a later analysis to score TCR-TCR, TCR-HLA and TCR-CMV co-occurrence, with a repertoire-size bias correction applied to the TCR pairs. False discovery rates were estimated in a later analysis by permuting HLA or CMV assignments 20 times. A later analysis grouped co-occurring TCRs with DBSCAN, adding TCRdist sequence similarity when clustering within HLA-allele-positive subsets. Repertoires with fewer than 30,000 or more than 120,000 public chains, plus five repertoires with anomalous nucleotide sharing, were excluded from co-occurrence clustering. Drawn from immuneACCESS, this table holds only the in-frame rearrangements with V and J called that TCRdb kept. Clones are partly lost; checked studies trace under half to an unresolved V gene and leave the rest unexplained. V and J calls and clone size are those listed in that table; D and trimming were worked out from the DNA. The sample data list roughly 100,000 clones, and 76% of these were observed just once. The top ten constitute about 7.5% of the sample.

The specimen was PBMCs. Rearrangement joined TRBV10-2 to TRBJ1-5; tentative D gene TRBD1, with 5 bases matching. The receptor was isolated from a man between 35 and 55 years old in good health and CMV-seropositive. The sequenced DNA: TGCGCCAGCGGAAGGGGCGAAGGTCAGCCCCAGCATTTT. Its protein is CASGRGEGQPQHF.